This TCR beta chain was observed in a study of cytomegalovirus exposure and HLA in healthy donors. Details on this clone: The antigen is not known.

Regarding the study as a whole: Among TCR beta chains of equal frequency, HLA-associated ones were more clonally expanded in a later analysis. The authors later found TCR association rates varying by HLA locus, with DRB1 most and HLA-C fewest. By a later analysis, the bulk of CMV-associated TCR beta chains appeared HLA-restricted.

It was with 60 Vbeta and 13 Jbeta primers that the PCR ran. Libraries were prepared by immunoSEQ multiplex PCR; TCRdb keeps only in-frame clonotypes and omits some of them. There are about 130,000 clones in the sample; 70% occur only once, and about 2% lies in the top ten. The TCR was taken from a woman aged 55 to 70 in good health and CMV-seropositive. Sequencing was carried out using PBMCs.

The CDR3 here is CASSPSSGRAYNEQFF. The DNA for the CDR3 is TGCGCCAGCAGCCCCTCTAGCGGGAGGGCCTACAATGAGCAGTTCTTC. The genes are TRBV5-1 and TRBJ2-1; TRBD2 agrees at 12 bases. The CDR3 spans 16 residues. Germline CDR1 reads SGHRS; CDR2 reads YFSETQ. The junction had 4 bases not matched to a gene; V was cut back by 4 bases and J by 2 bases.